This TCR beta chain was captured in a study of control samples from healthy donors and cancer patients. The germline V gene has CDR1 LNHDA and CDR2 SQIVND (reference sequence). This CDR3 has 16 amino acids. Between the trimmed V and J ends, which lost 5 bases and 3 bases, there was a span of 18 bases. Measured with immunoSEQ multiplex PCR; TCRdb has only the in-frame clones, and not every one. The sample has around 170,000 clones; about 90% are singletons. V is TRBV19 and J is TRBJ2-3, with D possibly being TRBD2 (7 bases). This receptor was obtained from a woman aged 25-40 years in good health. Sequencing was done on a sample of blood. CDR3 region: CASSALALRGTDTQYF. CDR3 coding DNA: TGTGCCAGTAGTGCACTAGCGTTAAGGGGGACAGATACGCAGTATTTT. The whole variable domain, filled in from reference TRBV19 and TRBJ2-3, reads DGGITQSPKYLFRKEGQNVTLSCEQNLNHDAMYWYRQDPGQGLRLIYYSQIVNDFQKGDIAEGYSVSREKKESFPLTVTSAQKNPTAFYLCASSALALRGTDTQYFGPGTRLTVL.